A selection of T cell receptor beta chains follows, all from one sample in a study of shared clonotypes between healthy human individuals. Here immunoSEQ multiplex PCR was the method, and the copy in TCRdb shows in-frame clones only, minus some. Of hundreds of thousands of clones listed, 85% to 95% were seen once; the top ten hold approximately 0.12%. Source material: naive CD8+ T cells sorted from blood. The receptors shown here come from a woman under 40 in good health. Each CDR3 is given with its conserved first and last residue. A D gene is named only where the DNA matches it firmly. For some rows the clone size is stated as once, few or many, or as a class when expanded; others skip it.

>NA|NA|TRBJ2-7|17|TRBV10-3
CAISELLPGEVFYEQYF
TGTGCCATCAGTGAACTCCTGCCCGGGGAGGTTTTTTACGAGCAGTACTTC
>NA|NA|TRBJ2-2|15|TRBV14
CASSAAGGDTGELFF
TGTGCCAGCAGCGCCGCGGGTGGCGACACCGGGGAGCTGTTTTTT
>NA|NA|TRBJ1-2|14|TRBV27
CASSLLQGNYGYTF
TGTGCCAGCAGTTTACTCCAGGGTAACTATGGCTACACCTTC
>NA|TRBD1|TRBJ2-7|14|TRBV28
CASSLWTGSYEQYF
TGTGCCAGCAGTCTGTGGACAGGGAGTTACGAGCAGTACTTC
>NA|NA|TRBJ1-1|15|TRBV18
CASSPPRGMNTEAFF
TGTGCCAGCTCACCACCGCGGGGTATGAACACTGAAGCTTTCTTT
>NA|TRBD2|TRBJ2-2|16|TRBV27
CASAFPSGMNTGELFF
TGTGCCAGCGCGTTCCCTAGCGGGATGAACACCGGGGAGCTGTTTTTT
>NA|NA|TRBJ2-7|13|TRBV28
CASRQRQDLEQYF
TGTGCCAGCAGGCAGAGACAGGATCTCGAGCAGTACTTC
>NA|NA|TRBJ2-1|15|TRBV7-9
CASSLGLQSYNEQFF
TGTGCCAGCAGCTTAGGCCTACAATCCTACAATGAGCAGTTCTTC
>once|NA|TRBJ2-1|13|TRBV11-2
CASSLEMRDEQFF
TGTGCCAGCAGCTTAGAGATGAGGGATGAGCAGTTCTTC
>once|NA|TRBJ2-3|13|TRBV10-3
CAISESAGDTQYF
TGTGCCATCAGTGAGTCGGCGGGAGATACGCAGTATTTT
>NA|TRBD1|TRBJ1-2|16|TRBV4-1
CASSQAPTGAGYGYTF
TGCGCCAGCAGCCAAGCCCCTACAGGGGCTGGCTATGGCTACACCTTC
>NA|NA|TRBJ1-4|14|TRBV27
CASRLAGLGEKLFF
TGTGCCAGCAGACTCGCAGGGCTAGGTGAAAAACTGTTTTTT
>NA|TRBD1|TRBJ1-2|15|TRBV5-3
CARSTIRQGNYGYTF
TGTGCCAGAAGCACCATTAGACAGGGTAACTATGGCTACACCTTC
>NA|NA|TRBJ1-5|15|TRBV5-1
CASSLGMGVGQPQHF
TGCGCCAGCAGCTTGGGGATGGGGGTGGGGCAGCCCCAGCATTTT